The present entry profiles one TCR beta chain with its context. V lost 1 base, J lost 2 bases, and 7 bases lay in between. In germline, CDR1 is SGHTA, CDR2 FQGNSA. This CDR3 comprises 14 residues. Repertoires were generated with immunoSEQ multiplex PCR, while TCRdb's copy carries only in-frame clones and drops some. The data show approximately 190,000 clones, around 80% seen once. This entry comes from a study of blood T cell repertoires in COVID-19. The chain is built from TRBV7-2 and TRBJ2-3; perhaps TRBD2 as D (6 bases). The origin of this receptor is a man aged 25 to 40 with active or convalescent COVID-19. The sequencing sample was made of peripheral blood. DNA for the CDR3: TGTGCCAGCAGCTTAGGCGGGATCACAGATACGCAGTATTTT. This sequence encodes CASSLGGITDTQYF.